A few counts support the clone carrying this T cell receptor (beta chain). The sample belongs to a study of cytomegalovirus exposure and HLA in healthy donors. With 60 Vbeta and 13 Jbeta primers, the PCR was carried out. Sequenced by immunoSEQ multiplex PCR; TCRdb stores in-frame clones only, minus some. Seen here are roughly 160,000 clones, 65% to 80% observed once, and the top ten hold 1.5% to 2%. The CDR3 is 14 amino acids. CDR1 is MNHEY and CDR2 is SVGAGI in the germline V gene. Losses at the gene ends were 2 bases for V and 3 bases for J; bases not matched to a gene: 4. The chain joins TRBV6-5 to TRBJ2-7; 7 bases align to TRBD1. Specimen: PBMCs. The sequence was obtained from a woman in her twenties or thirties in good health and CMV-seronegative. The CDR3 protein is CASSYGQAYYEQYF. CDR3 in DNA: TGTGCCAGCAGTTACGGACAGGCATACTACGAGCAGTACTTC.